This TCR beta chain stems from a study of lymphopenia after photon versus proton radiotherapy. Study observations and caveats: After the lymphocyte nadir, photon-treated repertoires showed oligoclonal expansion, especially of CD8+ Temra cells. In patients who died, overall survival fell as post-nadir TCR diversity dropped more.

This clone was observed once. Its antigen is undetermined. Profiled with immunoSEQ multiplex PCR; TCRdb holds only in-frame clones, not every one. Seen here are 150,000 to 200,000 clones, approximately 91% observed once, and the top ten hold roughly 4.7%. Germline CDR1 SQVTM, CDR2 ANQGSEA. This CDR3 contains 16 residues. The trim removed 7 bases at V and 0 bases at J, leaving 11 bases unmatched. This specimen was peripheral blood, taken from a patient treated with photon-based radiotherapy. The chain recombines TRBV29-1 with TRBJ2-7; TRBD1 matches at 11 bases. The receptor was derived from a man between 50 and 59 years old with gastric cancer. The CDR3 protein is CSAKRTGGFSSYEQYF. The CDR3 coding sequence is TGCAGCGCTAAAAGGACAGGGGGCTTCAGCTCCTACGAGCAGTACTTC.